The 14 T cell receptor beta chains below all came from one sample that was sequenced in a study of blood T cell repertoires in COVID-19. This table comes from immunoSEQ multiplex PCR, and its TCRdb copy is limited to in-frame clones, with some not included. The top ten hold roughly 3.2% of the sample, which has some 490,000 clones, 80% to 90% seen once. The sample consisted of peripheral blood. These receptors originate from a human donor in a cohort sampled during active COVID-19.

For the CDR3, the DNA is TGCGCCAGCAGCTTGCAATTGGGCTACACAGATACGCAGTATTTT. Protein: CASSLQLGYTDTQYF. The chain has TRBV5-1 and TRBJ2-3; the D is unclear. Germline lookup yields CDR1 SGHRS and CDR2 YFSETQ. V lost 1 base and J 2 bases, leaving 11 bases between the germline ends. The CDR3 totals 15 residues.

The chain employs TRBV5-1 and TRBJ1-1, with TRBD1 identical over 7 bases. With 2 bases clipped from V and 1 base from J, the junction kept 8 bases outside the gene matches. Germline lookup yields CDR1 SGHRS and CDR2 YFSETQ. The CDR3 length is 16 residues. CDR3 sequence reads: CASSLTTGASNTEAFF. Here the CDR3 DNA reads TGCGCCAGCAGCTTAACCACAGGGGCCTCGAACACTGAAGCTTTCTTT.

This chain uses TRBV11-1 with TRBJ1-1; tentative D call: TRBD1 (5 bases). The CDR3 covers 15 residues. V was cut by 6 bases and J by 0 bases, with 14 bases left in between. The germline CDR1 and CDR2 sequences are SGHAT and FQDESV (reference sequence). The CDR3 is CASRVSSRVNTEAFF. The CDR3 DNA is TGTGCCAGCAGAGTGTCTTCCAGGGTGAACACTGAAGCTTTCTTT.

A single count supports this clone. This chain connects TRBV7-8 to TRBJ1-1; 7 positions agree with TRBD1. V was clipped by 3 bases and J by 0 bases; unmatched bases: 19. Per germline, CDR1 SGHVS and CDR2 FQNEAQ. This CDR3 spans 20 amino acids. The CDR3: CASSFLDGQDQPFMNTEAFF. CDR3 DNA sequence: TGTGCCAGCAGCTTTTTGGATGGACAGGATCAACCATTCATGAACACTGAAGCTTTCTTT.

The chain links TRBV2 to TRBJ2-1, with D possibly being TRBD2 (5 bases). Germline V gene lookup returns CDR1 SNHLY and CDR2 FYNNEI. The ends were cut back, 4 bases at V and 7 bases at J, with 8 bases in the middle. The CDR3 has 12 residues. CDR3 amino acids: CASSGERNEQFF. In DNA form, the CDR3 reads TGTGCCAGCAGTGGGGAGAGGAATGAGCAGTTCTTC.

This clone was picked up a small number of times. CDR3 coding DNA: TGTGCCAGCAGTTTCACCGGGACAGGGCCGTACGAGCAGTACTTC. Translating it yields CASSFTGTGPYEQYF. The rearrangement uses TRBV27 and TRBJ2-7; 9 positions match TRBD1. The trim removed 3 bases at V and 4 bases at J, leaving 7 bases unmatched. This CDR3 contains 15 residues. The germline CDR1 and CDR2 sequences are MNHEY and SMNVEV (reference sequence).

The chain uses TRBV5-4 and TRBJ2-7; 8 nucleotides align to TRBD2. CDR1 and CDR2 from the germline V gene are SGHNT and YYREEE (reference sequence). Germline trimming cut 5 bases from V and 0 bases from J; bases unmatched to any gene: 7. The CDR3 loop spans 15 amino acids. The CDR3 sequence: CASSFSGTHSYEQYF. CDR3 in DNA: TGTGCCAGCAGTTTTAGCGGGACCCACTCCTACGAGCAGTACTTC.

The genes are TRBV6-4 and TRBJ1-1; no definite D call. The germline V gene has CDR1 MRHNA and CDR2 SNTAGT. This CDR3 has 13 amino acids. Deletions cut 6 bases from V and 1 base from J, with 9 bases between. CDR3 nucleotide sequence: TGTGCCAGCAGCGCAAGCTGGAACACTGAAGCTTTCTTT. Amino acids: CASSASWNTEAFF.

V and J are TRBV12-5 and TRBJ1-2; 9 bases fit TRBD1. Germline V CDR1 and CDR2: LGHNT, FRNRAP. With V trimmed by 1 base and J by 7 bases, 7 bases remained unmatched. CDR3 length: 15 residues. This CDR3 reads CASGLAGTGHFGYTF. The CDR3 DNA reads TGTGCTAGTGGTTTGGCCGGGACAGGGCATTTTGGCTACACCTTC.

The rearrangement joins TRBV29-1 to TRBJ2-3, with 8 bases aligning to TRBD1. The CDR3 is made up of 14 amino acids. Germline V lookup: CDR1 SQVTM, CDR2 ANQGSEA. V shed 5 bases, J shed 6 bases, and the junction held 10 bases outside the gene matches. In DNA, the CDR3 is TGCAGCGTTCCAGGACAGGGCGTGGGGGATACGCAGTATTTT. It translates to CSVPGQGVGDTQYF.

The rearrangement joins TRBV6-1 to TRBJ2-7; the match to TRBD2 covers 11 bases. J lost 5 bases, V lost 3 bases, and 9 bases had no gene match. The CDR3 has 16 residues. Germline loops: CDR1 MNHNS, CDR2 SASEGT. The CDR3 DNA reads TGTGCCAGCAGTGAGGTAGCGGGAGGGCCGTCCGACGAGCAGTACTTC. Amino acids: CASSEVAGGPSDEQYF.

V is TRBV9 and J is TRBJ1-1; D might be TRBD1 (6 bases). In germline, CDR1 is SGDLS, CDR2 YYNGEE. Trimming shortened V by 0 bases and J by 4 bases, and 22 bases separated the two germline ends. CDR3 length: 18 residues. CDR3 region: CASSVGPGAKVSFTEAFF. In nucleotides, the CDR3 is TGTGCCAGCAGCGTAGGGCCAGGGGCCAAAGTCTCTTTCACTGAAGCTTTCTTT.

The rearrangement links TRBV30 to TRBJ2-3, with no clear D. CDR1 and CDR2 from the germline V gene are GTSNPN and SVGIG (reference sequence). V was pared by 5 bases and J by 0 bases, with 9 bases between. The CDR3 runs to 13 residues. The CDR3 DNA reads TGTGCCTGGCGATCCAGGAGCACAGATACGCAGTATTTT. Translating gives CAWRSRSTDTQYF.

The chain carries TRBV4-2 and TRBJ2-1; 10 nucleotides match TRBD2. The germline V gene encodes CDR1 LGHNA and CDR2 YNFKEQ. V shed 1 base, J shed 6 bases, and the junction held 6 bases outside the gene matches. This CDR3 is built from 16 residues. CDR3 sequence: CASSQVETSGRNEQFF. CDR3 DNA sequence: TGTGCCAGCAGCCAAGTCGAGACTAGCGGGCGCAATGAGCAGTTCTTC.